The rows below give T cell receptor beta chains drawn from one sample of a study of cytomegalovirus exposure and HLA in healthy donors. Only in-frame clones appear in the TCRdb table, and some are missing; sequencing was by immunoSEQ multiplex PCR. Of about 120,000 clones detected, about four fifths appear once; the ten largest clones hold around 9.5%. The sample consisted of PBMCs. The source of these receptors is a female donor in good health and CMV-seropositive. Both conserved end residues are part of each CDR3. A D gene is named only where the DNA matches it firmly. The size field is filled for only some rows; it gives once, few, many or a size class.

V	J	D	size	length	CDR3	DNA
TRBV4-3	TRBJ2-7	.	.	14	CASSSQGLSHEQYF	TGCGCCAGCAGCAGTCAGGGGCTTTCCCACGAGCAGTACTTC
TRBV2	TRBJ1-2	TRBD1	.	11	CASIRGYGYTF	TGTGCCAGCATCAGGGGGTATGGCTACACCTTC
TRBV6-5	TRBJ1-2	.	.	13	CASSFDRNYGYTF	TGTGCCAGCAGCTTCGACAGGAACTATGGCTACACCTTC
TRBV7-9	TRBJ2-3	TRBD2	.	18	CASSQPGLAGGRSDTQYF	TGTGCCAGCAGCCAACCGGGACTAGCGGGGGGGCGGTCAGATACGCAGTATTTT
TRBV5-1	TRBJ1-1	.	.	15	CASTLGGTGDTEAFF	TGCGCCAGCACCCTTGGGGGGACTGGAGACACTGAAGCTTTCTTT
TRBV2	TRBJ2-3	TRBD2	.	18	CASSDPGTSGTNTDTQYF	TGTGCCAGCAGTGACCCCGGGACTAGCGGGACAAACACAGATACGCAGTATTTT
TRBV7-9	TRBJ2-6	.	.	15	CASSFLSSGANVLTF	TGTGCCAGCAGCTTTTTGAGTTCTGGGGCCAACGTCCTGACTTTC
TRBV2	TRBJ1-5	TRBD1	.	13	CASSGQGNQPQHF	TGTGCCAGCAGCGGACAGGGGAATCAGCCCCAGCATTTT
TRBV5-8	TRBJ1-2	.	.	12	CASSPDSRIYTF	TGTGCCAGCAGCCCAGACTCCCGGATCTACACCTTC
TRBV7-3	TRBJ2-2	.	.	13	CASSSGWTGELFF	TGTGCCAGCAGCTCCGGGTGGACCGGGGAGCTGTTTTTT
TRBV4-3	TRBJ2-1	.	.	17	CASSQVPRGAGSNEQFF	TGCGCCAGCAGCCAAGTTCCTCGGGGGGCCGGTTCGAATGAGCAGTTCTTC
TRBV7-9	TRBJ2-1	.	.	12	CSSSPSGNEQFF	TGTTCCAGCAGCCCCTCAGGCAATGAGCAGTTCTTC
TRBV28	TRBJ2-5	TRBD1	.	14	CASSSAGGEETQYF	TGTGCCAGCAGTTCGGCAGGGGGAGAGGAGACCCAGTACTTC
TRBV30	TRBJ1-6	.	once	14	CAWAQGLNNSPLHF	TGTGCCTGGGCCCAGGGACTCAATAATTCACCCCTCCACTTT
TRBV9	TRBJ1-2	TRBD1	.	14	CASSARQGLGGYTF	TGTGCCAGCAGCGCCCGACAGGGGTTGGGGGGCTACACCTTC
TRBV19	TRBJ1-6	.	.	15	CASSRQAYRGSPLHF	TGTGCCAGTAGTAGACAGGCTTACCGTGGTTCACCCCTCCACTTT
TRBV6-1	TRBJ2-3	TRBD2	once	15	CASSDVAGDEDTQYF	TGTGCCAGCAGTGATGTGGCGGGGGATGAAGATACGCAGTATTTT
TRBV7-8	TRBJ1-4	.	few	14	CASSLERYNEKLFF	TGTGCCAGCAGCTTAGAACGGTATAATGAAAAACTGTTTTTT